This TCR beta chain was recovered during a study of cytomegalovirus exposure and HLA in healthy donors (dated by TCRdb to 2016 to 2017). About the full investigation: According to a later analysis, the roughly 130 validation repertoires were produced on the same platform as the approximately 600 repertoires of the first cohort. The study was designed to test whether signatures of past pathogen exposure could be identified by cataloging public T cell receptors. Besides the first cohort of roughly 700 subjects, a separate validation cohort made up of roughly 120 different subjects was used. The study combined high-throughput TCR immunosequencing, statistical association of individual TCRs with disease status, and machine learning to predict cytomegalovirus infection status. The research as a whole found: The validation cohort had no HLA typing available for a later analysis, so co-occurrence within that cohort was assessed over all 120 or so repertoires. Across donors, most TCR sequences were observed very rarely, whereas some public TCRs were present in many individuals. Subsequent analysis determined that TCRs grouped into clusters in the first cohort also showed a tendency toward co-occurrence across the 120 validation repertoires, and 85% to 95% of cluster scores exceeded 0. According to the authors, the approach could potentially be generalized to other disease states and immunological phenotypes. The classifier was reported to diagnose cytomegalovirus status with high specificity and sensitivity in both the original cohort and the validation cohort. In the study, 164 TCR beta chains were listed as associated with cytomegalovirus. In vitro tests confirmed that a few of the cytomegalovirus-associated TCR beta chains recognize cytomegalovirus antigens.

To prepare the library, the immunoSEQ multiplex PCR assay was applied. In the paper's pipeline: A statistical classification framework was developed to diagnose cytomegalovirus status using the catalog of TCR beta chain sequences. As stored in TCRdb, this immuneACCESS dataset retains in-frame rearrangements with V and J assigned. A fraction of the clones does not appear; measured against another copy, unresolved V genes explain less than half of the discrepancy, and the remainder lacks a known reason. V and J calls and clone size are copied from that table; D and trimming were computed from the DNA. The table for this sample lists under 200,000 clones; 86% of them were counted only once. The top ten clonotypes cover about 2.3% of the sample. Separate from the roughly 630-subject first cohort, the validation cohort of about 120 subjects was the group to which the donors belonged. CDR1 is given as MGHRA and CDR2 as YSYEKL, both from the germline V gene. Spanning cysteine to phenylalanine, the CDR3 consists of 15 amino acids. The only DNA kept is the CDR3, 45 bases in frame from the first base. V trim: 1 base; J trim: 6 bases; unmatched bases: 7.

This clone was detected once. What antigen it recognizes has not been identified. No base quality information exists; no much larger clone differs at one position. The V and J segments used are TRBV4-1 and TRBJ2-7; the central 9 bases match TRBD1. This clonotype originated in a woman aged 18-35 years in good health and CMV-seronegative. Sequences were obtained from PBMCs. In nucleotides, the sequence is TGCGCCAGCAGCCAAGTGGGGACAGGGAACCGCGAGCAGTACTTC. Its translation is CASSQVGTGNREQYF.